The 9 T cell receptor beta chains in this list originate from one sample, sequenced in a study of T cell repertoires and HLA-DP antigens. Their antigens are not known. Sequenced by immunoSEQ multiplex PCR; TCRdb stores in-frame clones only, minus some. The sample holds more than 90,000 clones; around 93% are singletons and the top ten take about 0.27%. The sequencing sample was made of CD4+ T cells from PBMCs. These receptors were collected from a woman aged 18-35 years in good health and CMV-seronegative.

The chain joins TRBV4-2 to TRBJ2-3; 14 positions match TRBD2. Germline CDR1 is LGHNA and CDR2 is YNFKEQ. This CDR3 is built from 16 residues. J lost 4 bases, V lost 4 bases, and 4 bases had no gene match. CDR3: CASSPGTSGSPDTQYF. The CDR3 DNA reads TGTGCCAGCAGCCCCGGGACTAGCGGGAGCCCAGATACGCAGTATTTT.

The chain carries TRBV4-1 and TRBJ1-6; D unresolved. Between the trimmed V and J ends, which lost 0 bases and 0 bases, there was a span of 9 bases. CDR3 length equals 17 residues. Per the germline V gene, CDR1 is MGHRA and CDR2 is YSYEKL. In DNA form, the CDR3 reads TGCGCCAGCAGCCAAGATCCGGCGAGCTCCTATAATTCACCCCTCCACTTT. Translating gives CASSQDPASSYNSPLHF.

The genes are TRBV5-1 and TRBJ2-7, with 9 nucleotides matching TRBD1. The CDR3 runs 15 residues. CDR1 is SGHRS, CDR2 YFSETQ, per germline. V gave up 0 bases and J gave up 7 bases; unmatched junction bases: 8. The DNA of the CDR3 is TGCGCCAGCAGCTTGGGCGTACAGGGGGCAGGGGAGCAGTACTTC. This gives the protein CASSLGVQGAGEQYF. The full variable domain, completed using reference TRBV5-1 and TRBJ2-7, is KAGVTQTPRYLIKTRGQQVTLSCSPISGHRSVSWYQQTPGQGLQFLFEYFSETQRNKGNFPGRFSGRQFSNSRSEMNVSTLELGDSALYLCASSLGVQGAGEQYFGPGTRLTVT.

The chain carries TRBV5-5 and TRBJ1-5; TRBD1 is a possible D gene (5 bases). This CDR3 region has 14 residues. The V end lost 5 bases, the J end lost 2 bases, and 11 bases lay between the germline ends. Germline values: CDR1 SGHKS, CDR2 YYEKEE (reference sequence). The CDR3 spells CASRGGRGNQPQHF. CDR3 bases: TGTGCCAGCAGGGGGGGACGGGGCAATCAGCCCCAGCATTTT.

CDR3 sequence reads: CASSSRTGSNEQFF. The CDR3 DNA follows: TGTGCCAGCAGCTCCCGGACAGGTTCCAATGAGCAGTTCTTC. The V and J genes are TRBV11-2 and TRBJ2-1; TRBD1 matches 7 bases. Trimming took 4 bases from V and 6 from J; bases not matched to a gene: 6. Per germline, CDR1 SGHAT and CDR2 FQNNGV. The CDR3 is made up of 14 amino acids.

This chain links TRBV7-9 with TRBJ2-5, with 8 nucleotides matching TRBD1. CDR1 and CDR2 from the germline V gene are SEHNR and FQNEAQ (reference sequence). The CDR3 runs 15 residues. The trim removed 5 bases at V and 4 bases at J, leaving 9 bases unmatched. The CDR3 loop reads CASSPIDRGRETQYF. The DNA of the CDR3 is TGTGCCAGCAGCCCCATCGACAGGGGTCGAGAGACCCAGTACTTC.

The chain recombines TRBV28 with TRBJ2-2, with 12 positions matching TRBD2. V gave up 6 bases and J gave up 7 bases; unmatched junction bases: 9. Germline CDR1 MDHEN, CDR2 SYDVKM. The length of the CDR3 is 16 residues. The CDR3 DNA follows: TGTGCCAGCAGCCCCAGGACTAGCGGGATGCGCGGGGAGCTGTTTTTT. It translates to CASSPRTSGMRGELFF.

This clone was detected only once. The rearrangement links TRBV28 to TRBJ1-2, with TRBD1 matching 12 bases. V shed 3 bases, J shed 4 bases, and the junction held 6 bases outside the gene matches. This CDR3 region has 16 residues. Per the germline V gene, CDR1 is MDHEN and CDR2 is SYDVKM. The CDR3 spells CASSFPGQGASYGYTF. The DNA of the CDR3 is TGTGCCAGCAGTTTTCCGGGACAGGGGGCGAGCTATGGCTACACCTTC.

V usage is TRBV5-1 and J usage is TRBJ1-6; D not resolved. Between the trimmed V and J ends, which lost 0 bases and 8 bases, there was a span of 6 bases. CDR3 length: 13 amino acids. Germline V CDR1 and CDR2: SGHRS, YFSETQ. CDR3 loop: CASSLAGYSPLHF. The CDR3 DNA follows: TGCGCCAGCAGCTTGGCCGGCTATTCACCCCTCCACTTT.